This passage covers 17 T cell receptor beta chains from one sample sequenced in a study of T cells after yellow fever vaccination. TCRdb reprocessed the 5' RACE reads via MiXCR and lists one record per CDR3 protein. Of over 70,000 distinct CDR3 sequences listed, over 7.5% were seen once; the top ten hold approximately 42%. The starting material was CD8+ T cells sorted from PBMCs, obtained on the day of the yellow fever booster vaccination. These TCRs come from a man younger than 40 who received the YFV17D yellow fever vaccine.

Ten or more counts support this clonotype. The chain has TRBV12-3 or TRBV12-4 and TRBJ2-7, with D unclear. This CDR3 is built from 13 residues. With 8 bases removed from V and 1 base from J, the gap between germline ends came to 12 bases. In nucleotides, the CDR3 is TGTGCCAGCCGCGCCCCCCCTTCCTACGAGCAGTACTTC. This encodes CASRAPPSYEQYF.

The chain combines TRBV27 with TRBJ2-7, with D perhaps being TRBD1 or TRBD2 (5 bases each). The V and J ends lost 7 bases and 3 bases respectively, with 13 bases between them. CDR3 length: 13 amino acids. Germline values: CDR1 MNHEY, CDR2 SMNVEV (reference sequence). CDR3 region: CASTPGPSYEQYF. CDR3 coding DNA: TGTGCCAGCACCCCGGGACCAAGCTACGAGCAGTACTTC.

This clonotype was seen repeatedly, ten times or more. The chain combines TRBV6-2 or TRBV6-3 with TRBJ2-7, with D uncertain. The germline V gene has CDR1 MNHEY and CDR2 SVGEGT. This CDR3 comprises 10 residues. With 6 bases removed from V and 6 bases from J, the gap between germline ends came to 6 bases. Here the CDR3 reads CASRGGEQYF. CDR3 coding DNA: TGTGCCAGCAGGGGCGGCGAGCAGTACTTC.

Ten or more counts support this clonotype. The J gene is TRBJ2-7, the V gene TRBV12-3 or TRBV12-4; no clear D. The CDR3 loop spans 12 amino acids. V was pared by 1 base and J by 7 bases, with 8 bases between. The CDR3 sequence: CASSLVVPEQYF. The CDR3 DNA sequence: TGTGCCAGCAGTTTAGTGGTCCCGGAGCAGTACTTC.

V usage is TRBV12-3 or TRBV12-4 and J usage is TRBJ2-1; a possible D gene is TRBD2 (5 bases). Deletions cut 8 bases from V and 7 bases from J, with 15 bases between. This CDR3 is built from 13 residues. CDR3 sequence (DNA): TGTGCCAGCTCCAAACGGGGAGAAAATGAGCAGTTCTTC. Translating gives CASSKRGENEQFF.

As regards this clonotype: A junction end diverges from the germline sequence, so it may reflect a read error. The V and J genes are TRBV7-7 and TRBJ2-2; 7 bases agree with TRBD2. There are 16 residues in the CDR3. Germline CDR1 SSHAT, CDR2 FNYEAQ (reference sequence). The CDR3 DNA reads as TGTGCTAGCAGCTTAGACGCGACTAGCTTATTCGGGGAGCTGTTTTTT. It is translated as CASSLDATSLFGELFF.

V is TRBV9 and J is TRBJ2-1, with D unresolved. This CDR3 contains 12 residues. Germline loops: CDR1 SGDLS, CDR2 YYNGEE. Trimming removed 3 bases at V and 3 bases at J, with 4 bases between. The CDR3 DNA reads as TGTGCCAGCAGCGGGGGCTACAATGAGCAGTTCTTC. As protein: CASSGGYNEQFF.

The table lists this clonotype with many counts. The V gene is TRBV21-1, the J gene TRBJ2-5. TRBV21-1 is annotated as a pseudogene. This CDR3 spans 13 amino acids. The CDR3 reads CASMHTSEETQYF. The CDR3 coding sequence is TGTGCCAGCATGCACACCTCAGAAGAGACCCAGTACTTC.

This clonotype was detected once. A much larger clone differs from this one at a single base, so this may be a read error. This chain connects TRBV6-1 to TRBJ2-7; TRBD2 matches at 12 bases. This CDR3 has 15 residues. Losses at the gene ends were 8 bases for V and 5 bases for J; bases not matched to a gene: 10. From germline, CDR1 is MNHNS and CDR2 SASEGT. This CDR3 reads CASGVTSGSIHEQYF. The CDR3 DNA follows: TGTGCCAGCGGTGTGACTAGCGGGAGTATTCACGAGCAGTACTTC.

A note on this clonotype: At one of its ends the junction is not consistent with the germline gene, which may arise from a read error. The chain employs TRBV25-1 and TRBJ2-3; D gene unclear. This CDR3 is 13 amino acids long. Germline CDR1 is MGHDK and CDR2 is SYGVNS. This CDR3 is CASSAGSTDTEYF. The CDR3 DNA is TGTGCCAGCAGCGCTGGAAGCACAGATACGGAGTATTTT.

There are a few counts of this clonotype. The genes are TRBV5-1 and TRBJ2-1; no clear D gene. CDR3 length equals 15 residues. Deletions cut 4 bases from V and 2 bases from J, with 13 bases between. Germline lookup yields CDR1 SGHRS and CDR2 YFSETQ. CDR3 DNA sequence: TGCGCCAGCAGCGCAACCTACGAGCCCTACAATGAGCAGTTCTTC. This codes for CASSATYEPYNEQFF.

In its sample, this clonotype was seen many times. V is TRBV7-2 and J is TRBJ2-1, with 10 positions matching TRBD2. The junction had 6 bases not matched to a gene; V was cut back by 6 bases and J by 4 bases. The CDR3 has 15 amino acids. In germline, CDR1 is SGHTA, CDR2 FQGNSA. CDR3 protein: CASSPSGRVYNEQFF. CDR3 coding DNA: TGTGCCAGCAGTCCAAGCGGGAGGGTTTACAATGAGCAGTTCTTC.

A remark on this clonotype: This may arise from a read error, as a much more abundant clone is one base away. V is TRBV7-9 and J is TRBJ2-2; either TRBD1 or TRBD2 may fit D (5 bases each). Trimming took 5 bases from V and 1 from J, leaving 11 bases between them. The CDR3 has 15 amino acids. CDR1 is SEHNR and CDR2 is FQNEAQ in the germline V gene (reference sequence). The DNA for the CDR3 is TGTGCCAGCAGCCAGAGGGACGTGAACACCGGGGAGCTGTTTTTT. Translation: CASSQRDVNTGELFF.

The chain uses TRBV20-1 and TRBJ2-7; D tentatively fits TRBD1 or TRBD2 (5 bases each). The germline V gene has CDR1 DFQATT and CDR2 SNEGSKA (reference sequence). This CDR3 comprises 14 residues. V gave up 3 bases and J gave up 3 bases, with 15 bases separating them. CDR3 sequence (DNA): TGCAGTGCTAGGCAGGGACCGCTGAGCTACGAGCAGTACTTC. It specifies CSARQGPLSYEQYF.

V and J are TRBV9 and TRBJ1-1; 7 bases are a match to TRBD1. Germline lookup yields CDR1 SGDLS and CDR2 YYNGEE. This CDR3 spans 11 amino acids. The trim removed 3 bases at V and 10 bases at J, leaving 3 bases unmatched. Here the CDR3 DNA reads TGTGCCAGCAGCGGGACAGGAGGAGCTTTCTTT. Its translation: CASSGTGGAFF.

The chain couples TRBV7-2 to TRBJ1-2, with a tentative D call TRBD1 (5 bases). V shed 5 bases and J shed 1 base, with 14 bases lying between them. Per germline, CDR1 SGHTA and CDR2 FQGNSA. The CDR3 runs to 15 residues. The CDR3 loop reads CASSHLQGRNYGYTF. In nucleotides, the CDR3 is TGTGCCAGCAGCCACCTTCAGGGCCGTAACTATGGCTACACCTTC.

This clonotype was seen a few times. This sequence joins TRBV23-1 and TRBJ2-2; D is unclear. TRBV23-1 is recorded as an ORF, its role being uncertain. The CDR3 totals 14 residues. V lost 7 bases and J lost 10, with 19 bases in between. The CDR3 DNA is TGCGCCAGCATCCAAGATGTCCCCTGGGTGGAGCTGTTTTTT. Protein: CASIQDVPWVELFF.